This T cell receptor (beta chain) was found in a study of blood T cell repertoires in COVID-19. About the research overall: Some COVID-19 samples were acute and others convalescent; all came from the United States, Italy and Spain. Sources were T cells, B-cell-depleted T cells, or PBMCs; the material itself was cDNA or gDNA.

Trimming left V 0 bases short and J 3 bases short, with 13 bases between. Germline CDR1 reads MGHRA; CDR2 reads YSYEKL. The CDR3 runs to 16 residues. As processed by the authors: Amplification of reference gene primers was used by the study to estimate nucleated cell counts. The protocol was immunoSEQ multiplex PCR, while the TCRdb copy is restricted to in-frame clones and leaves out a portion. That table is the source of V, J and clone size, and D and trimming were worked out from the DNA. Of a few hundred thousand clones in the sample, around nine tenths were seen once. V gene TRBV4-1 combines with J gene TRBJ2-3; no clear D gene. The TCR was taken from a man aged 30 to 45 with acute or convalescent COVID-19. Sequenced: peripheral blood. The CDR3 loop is CASSQDPTAGTDTQYF. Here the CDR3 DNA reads TGCGCCAGCAGCCAAGATCCCACGGCCGGGACAGATACGCAGTATTTT.